This T cell receptor beta chain emerged from a study of identical twins. Whole-study results and caveats: Sequences that were beta out-of-frame showed weaker excess twin sharing.

TCRdb analysed the 5' RACE reads with MiXCR anew, one entry per CDR3 protein. In the table there are 120,000 to 150,000 distinct CDR3 sequences, around 3.5% of which are singletons. With 6 bases removed from V and 6 bases from J, the gap between germline ends came to 17 bases. This CDR3 is 14 amino acids long. This clonotype was counted only a few times. Its target is unknown. This TCR was sampled from a man aged 18 to 30 in good health. The sequenced sample was memory T cells sorted from blood. The chain joins TRBV12-3 or TRBV12-4 to TRBJ1-1; a possible D gene is TRBD1 (6 bases). CDR3 amino acids: CASSPGGGPPEAFF. In nucleotides, the CDR3 is TGTGCCAGCAGCCCGGGGGGGGGCCCCCCTGAAGCTTTCTTT.